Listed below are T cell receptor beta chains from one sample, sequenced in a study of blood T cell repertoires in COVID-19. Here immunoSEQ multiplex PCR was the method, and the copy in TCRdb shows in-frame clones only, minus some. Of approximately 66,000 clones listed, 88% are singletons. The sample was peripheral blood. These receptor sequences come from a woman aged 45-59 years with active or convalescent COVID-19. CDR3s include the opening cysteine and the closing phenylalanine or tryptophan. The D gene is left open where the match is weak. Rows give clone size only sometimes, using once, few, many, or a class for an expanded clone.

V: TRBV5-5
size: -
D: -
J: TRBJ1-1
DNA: TGTGCCAGCAGCACCGAGGGGAGGTCCGAAGCTTTCTTT
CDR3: CASSTEGRSEAFF

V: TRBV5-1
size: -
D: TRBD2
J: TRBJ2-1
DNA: TGCGCCAGCAGCATTAGCGGGAGGTGGGAGAATGAGCAGTTCTTC
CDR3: CASSISGRWENEQFF

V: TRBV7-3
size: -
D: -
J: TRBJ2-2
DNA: TGTGCCAGCAGCGAGCTTGGAGGAGATTACACCGGGGAGCTGTTTTTT
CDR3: CASSELGGDYTGELFF

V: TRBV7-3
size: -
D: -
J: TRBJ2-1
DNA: TGTGCCAGCAGCCTGCGGGGAAGCAGCTCCTACAATGAGCAGTTCTTC
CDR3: CASSLRGSSSYNEQFF

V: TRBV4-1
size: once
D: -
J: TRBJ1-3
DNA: TGCGCCAGCAGCCAAGATTTCGCGCGTAGCTCTGGAAACACCATATATTTT
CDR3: CASSQDFARSSGNTIYF

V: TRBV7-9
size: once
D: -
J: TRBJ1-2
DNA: TGTGCCAGCAGCCATTCCAGGGCTGTTAACTATGGCTACACCTTC
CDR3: CASSHSRAVNYGYTF

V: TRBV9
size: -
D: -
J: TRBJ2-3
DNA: TGTGCCAGCAGCCCACGGTACACAGATACGCAGTATTTT
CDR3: CASSPRYTDTQYF

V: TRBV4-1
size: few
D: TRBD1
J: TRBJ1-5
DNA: TGCGCCAGCAGCCAAGGGACAGGGGTGAATCAGCCCCAGCATTTT
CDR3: CASSQGTGVNQPQHF

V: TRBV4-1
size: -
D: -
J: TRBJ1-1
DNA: TGCGCCAGCAGCCCCCTCGAAACCAAGGACAGGAACACTGAAGCTTTCTTT
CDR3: CASSPLETKDRNTEAFF

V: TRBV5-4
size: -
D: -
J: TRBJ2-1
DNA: TGTGCCAGCAGCTTGACGAGGGATTTATACAATGAGCAGTTCTTC
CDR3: CASSLTRDLYNEQFF

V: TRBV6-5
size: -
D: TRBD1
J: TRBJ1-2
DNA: TGTGCCAGCAGTTTGCGGGACAGGGCCTCTTATGGCTACACCTTC
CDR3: CASSLRDRASYGYTF